The next 16 T cell receptor beta chains were all read from a single sample in a study of blood T cells in healthy people across ages. Primers used in a second PCR of about 7 to 12 cycles were a sample-barcoded 5' primer and a J-beta primer mix. TCRdb analysed the 5' RACE reads with MiXCR anew, one entry per CDR3 protein. The repertoire consists of over a million distinct CDR3 sequences, with 42% occurring once and the leading ten covering less than 5%. Sample: blood. These TCRs come from a young woman in good health.

This clonotype occurred many times. The V and J genes are TRBV4-3 and TRBJ2-1, with no clear D. Trimming left V 5 bases short and J 10 bases short, with 9 bases between. The length of the CDR3 is 11 residues. Germline CDR1 and CDR2: LGHNA and YSLEER. CDR3 amino acids: CASSKQGEQFF. In DNA, the CDR3 is TGCGCCAGCAGCAAACAAGGCGAGCAGTTCTTC.

The chain links TRBV7-2 to TRBJ2-3; possibly TRBD1 for D (5 bases). The CDR3 has 16 amino acids. Trimming removed 5 bases from V and 2 bases from J, with 17 bases in between. CDR1 is SGHTA, CDR2 FQGNSA, per germline. The CDR3 here is CASSGRGRGNTDTQYF. CDR3 DNA: TGTGCCAGCAGCGGTAGGGGTAGGGGTAACACAGATACGCAGTATTTT. Complete variable domain (other parts from reference TRBV7-2 and TRBJ2-3): GAGVSQSPSNKVTEKGKDVELRCDPISGHTALYWYRQSLGQGLEFLIYFQGNSAPDKSGLPSDRFSAERTGGSVSTLTIQRTQQEDSAVYLCASSGRGRGNTDTQYFGPGTRLTVL.

The rearrangement uses TRBV7-9 and TRBJ2-5, with D maybe TRBD1 (6 bases). V lost 2 bases, J lost 1 base, and 11 bases lay in between. Germline V CDR1 and CDR2: SEHNR, FQNEAQ (reference sequence). The CDR3 runs 15 residues. The CDR3 region has the DNA TGTGCCAGCAGCTTACCGAGGACAGCCCAAGAGACCCAGTACTTC. Amino acid sequence: CASSLPRTAQETQYF. Using reference TRBV7-9 and TRBJ2-5 for the parts outside the CDR3, the full variable domain is DTGVSQNPRHKITKRGQNVTFRCDPISEHNRLYWYRQTLGQGPEFLTYFQNEAQLEKSRLLSDRFSAERPKGSFSTLEIQRTEQGDSAMYLCASSLPRTAQETQYFGPGTRLLVL.

This chain connects TRBV5-1 to TRBJ2-6; D may be TRBD1 (6 bases). The germline CDR1 and CDR2 sequences are SGHRS and YFSETQ. The CDR3 is 14 residues long. V dropped 4 bases and J dropped 4 bases, with 9 bases sitting between them. The CDR3 DNA follows: TGCGCCAGCAGCCCAGGGGAAGGGGCCAACGTCCTGACTTTC. This encodes CASSPGEGANVLTF.

In this sample, this clonotype turned up a few times. The rearrangement links TRBV6-5 to TRBJ2-7, with a weak D call TRBD1 (5 bases). The CDR3 consists of 14 residues. The ends were cut back, 8 bases at V and 6 bases at J, with 20 bases in the middle. Per the germline V gene, CDR1 is MNHEY and CDR2 is SVGAGI. In DNA, the CDR3 is TGTGCCAGCTCCAAGGGGCGGCAGGGATTCGAGCAGTACTTC. Protein: CASSKGRQGFEQYF.

This clonotype was counted between two and nine times. The chain links TRBV9 to TRBJ2-6, with a tentative D call TRBD2 (7 bases). This CDR3 region has 16 residues. Trimming took 5 bases from V and 0 from J, leaving 12 bases between them. The V gene's germline CDR1 is SGDLS and CDR2 YYNGEE. CDR3 amino acids: CASRRGGNSGANVLTF. The CDR3 DNA is TGTGCCAGCAGAAGGGGGGGTAACTCTGGGGCCAACGTCCTGACTTTC. Full variable domain (remainder filled in from reference TRBV9 and TRBJ2-6): DSGVTQTPKHLITATGQRVTLRCSPRSGDLSVYWYQQSLDQGLQFLIQYYNGEERAKGNILERFSAQQFPDLHSELNLSSLELGDSALYFCASRRGGNSGANVLTFGAGSRLTVL.

The gene calls are TRBV10-3 and TRBJ2-7; possibly TRBD2 for D (5 bases). V was cut by 4 bases and J by 2 bases, with 15 bases left in between. The CDR3 length is 15 residues. From germline, CDR1 is ENHRY and CDR2 SYGVKD. CDR3 sequence reads: CAISVNPRRAYEQYF. In DNA form, the CDR3 reads TGTGCCATCAGTGTTAACCCCAGGCGGGCCTACGAGCAGTACTTC.

The chain links TRBV7-2 to TRBJ1-5; weak D call: TRBD1 (5 bases). The V gene's germline CDR1 is SGHTA and CDR2 FQGNSA. CDR3 size: 15 residues. V lost 5 bases and J 6 bases, leaving 17 bases between the germline ends. The CDR3 sequence: CASSTRGGGSQPQHF. The CDR3, as DNA: TGTGCCAGCAGCACGAGGGGTGGGGGAAGTCAGCCCCAGCATTTT. Using reference TRBV7-2 and TRBJ1-5 for the parts outside the CDR3, the full variable domain is GAGVSQSPSNKVTEKGKDVELRCDPISGHTALYWYRQSLGQGLEFLIYFQGNSAPDKSGLPSDRFSAERTGGSVSTLTIQRTQQEDSAVYLCASSTRGGGSQPQHFGDGTRLSIL.

In its sample, this clonotype was seen a few times. The chain has TRBV6-1 and TRBJ2-3; 8 nucleotides align to TRBD2. The V segment lost 3 bases and the J segment 2 bases; nucleotides outside the gene matches: 10. This CDR3 spans 17 amino acids. Per the germline V gene, CDR1 is MNHNS and CDR2 is SASEGT. The CDR3 DNA reads as TGTGCCAGCAGTGACATTAGCGGGGCTCCTCCCACAGATACGCAGTATTTT. This encodes CASSDISGAPPTDTQYF.

This chain links TRBV7-2 with TRBJ2-5; 7 bases agree with TRBD2. The CDR3 loop spans 15 amino acids. From germline, CDR1 is SGHTA and CDR2 FQGNSA. V shed 5 bases and J 0 bases; nucleotides not matched to a gene: 6. DNA of the CDR3: TGTGCCAGCAGCCCCGACGGGAGGAACCAAGAGACCCAGTACTTC. Translating gives CASSPDGRNQETQYF.

V and J are TRBV4-3 and TRBJ1-2; tentative D call: TRBD1 (5 bases). Trimming took 0 bases from V and 2 from J, leaving 10 bases between them. Germline V gives CDR1 LGHNA, CDR2 YSLEER. The CDR3 spans 15 residues. The CDR3 coding sequence is TGCGCCAGCAGCCAAGAGACAGCCCAAAACTATGGCTACACCTTC. It is translated as CASSQETAQNYGYTF.

The chain combines TRBV12-3 or TRBV12-4 with TRBJ1-5; D is unresolved. V lost 11 bases and J 4 bases, leaving 12 bases between the germline ends. This CDR3 contains 12 residues. The CDR3 reads CAGNRQNQPQHF. The DNA for the CDR3 is TGTGCCGGCAACCGGCAGAATCAGCCCCAGCATTTT.

This clonotype was found once. A clone one base away is much larger, so this may be a read error. The V and J genes are TRBV12-3 or TRBV12-4 and TRBJ2-3, with TRBD1 matching over 7 bases. CDR3 size: 15 residues. CDR3 amino acids: CASSLGQVGAETQYF. CDR3 DNA: TGTGCCAGCAGTCTTGGACAGGTTGGAGCAGAGACGCAGTATTTT.

This clonotype has just a few counts. The chain uses TRBV20-1 and TRBJ1-5; no reliable D call. This CDR3 contains 13 residues. V lost 3 bases, J lost 5 bases, and 11 bases lay in between. Germline assignment: CDR1 DFQATT and CDR2 SNEGSKA (reference sequence). The CDR3 sequence is CSARPSSDQPQHF. CDR3 DNA: TGCAGTGCTAGGCCCTCTTCGGATCAGCCCCAGCATTTT.

This chain links TRBV5-1 with TRBJ2-7; 10 bases line up with TRBD1. The V segment lost 3 bases and the J segment 9 bases; nucleotides outside the gene matches: 9. Per germline, CDR1 SGHRS and CDR2 YFSETQ. The CDR3 covers 14 residues. CDR3 in DNA: TGCGCCAGCAGCTCTAACCGGGACAGGGGTGCGCAGTACTTC. Encoded protein: CASSSNRDRGAQYF.

V gene TRBV29-1 combines with J gene TRBJ2-1; 9 bases line up with TRBD2. Germline V lookup: CDR1 SQVTM, CDR2 ANQGSEA. This CDR3 is built from 14 residues. After removal of 0 bases from V and 10 bases from J, the junction contained 7 bases not matched to a gene. CDR3 residues: CSVEDPSGAGEQFF. CDR3 DNA: TGCAGCGTTGAAGACCCTAGCGGGGCAGGCGAGCAGTTCTTC.